Listed below are T cell receptor beta chains from one sample, sequenced in a study of glioma-infiltrating T cells after dendritic cell vaccination. Data came from immunoSEQ multiplex PCR; TCRdb stores just in-frame clones and leaves some out. The table shows tens of thousands of clones, with 80% to 85% occurring only once. The material was blood, obtained after dendritic cell vaccination. The source of these receptors is a human donor with glioblastoma. The CDR3 runs from the conserved cysteine through the conserved F or W. A D gene is named only where the DNA matches it firmly. For some rows the clone size is stated as once, few or many, or as a class when expanded; others skip it.

V gene	clone size	J gene	D gene	CDR3 DNA	CDR3 protein
TRBV15	.	TRBJ2-3	TRBD2	TGTGCCACCAGCAGAGCTGGCGGGGGGAACACAGATACGCAGTATTTT	CATSRAGGGNTDTQYF
TRBV6-5	.	TRBJ2-5	TRBD1	TGTGCCAGCAGTTACTGGGGACAGGGTGAAGAGACCCAGTACTTC	CASSYWGQGEETQYF
TRBV5-1	.	TRBJ1-1	.	TGCGCCAGCCGAATAGAAAGGAACACTGAAGCTTTCTTT	CASRIERNTEAFF
TRBV5-6	.	TRBJ1-3	.	TGTGCCAGCAGCTTGTGGGGGGGGCTCCCGAGCTCTGGAAACACCATATATTTT	CASSLWGGLPSSGNTIYF
TRBV7-8	.	TRBJ2-3	TRBD2	TGTGCCAGCAGCCAAGCGGGGAACACAGATACGCAGTATTTT	CASSQAGNTDTQYF
TRBV29-1	.	TRBJ2-7	TRBD2	TGCAGCGTTGTTACTAGCGGGGGGTACTACGAGCAGTACTTC	CSVVTSGGYYEQYF
TRBV2	.	TRBJ2-7	TRBD1	TGTGCCAGCAGTGAACAGGGACAGGGGTTCGAGCAGTACTTC	CASSEQGQGFEQYF
TRBV5-1	.	TRBJ2-7	TRBD1	TGCGCCAGCAGCATCCGGGACAGGGTCTACGAGCAGTACTTC	CASSIRDRVYEQYF
TRBV7-6	.	TRBJ2-2	TRBD2	TGTGCCAGCAGCTTGGCGGGGGCCGGGGAGCTGTTTTTT	CASSLAGAGELFF
TRBV2	.	TRBJ1-4	TRBD1	TGTGCCAGCAGTCAGGTTCAGGGGGCGCTTAGTGAAAAACTGTTTTTT	CASSQVQGALSEKLFF
TRBV29-1	.	TRBJ2-3	TRBD1	TGCAGCGTTGAGGACAGGGGGCTCACAGATACGCAGTATTTT	CSVEDRGLTDTQYF
TRBV30	.	TRBJ2-4	.	TGTGCCTGGAGTGCCGTGAGGGCGGGGTTTACAATGGGGGCCAAAAACATTCAGTACTTC	CAWSAVRAGFTMGAKNIQYF
TRBV13	once	TRBJ2-7	.	TGTGCCAGCAGCTTAAAAGGGGCAGGGGCCTACGAGCAGTACTTC	CASSLKGAGAYEQYF
TRBV6-1	.	TRBJ1-6	.	TGTGCCAGCACCCCGTCCTCGTCGACCAGGGCACCCCTCCACTTT	CASTPSSSTRAPLHF
TRBV7-2	.	TRBJ1-2	.	TGTGCCAGCAGCCGAGACTCGTTACCTAACTATGGCTACACCTTC	CASSRDSLPNYGYTF
TRBV7-7	.	TRBJ2-7	TRBD1	TGTGCTAGCAGTCCCAACAGGGGGTCCTACGAGCAGTACTTC	CASSPNRGSYEQYF
TRBV5-6	.	TRBJ1-2	.	TGTGCCAGCAGCTTGTATAACGGTGAGGGTTTAAACTATGGCTACACCTTC	CASSLYNGEGLNYGYTF
TRBV2	.	TRBJ1-2	TRBD1	TGTGCCAGCAGTGGGGACAGACAGTTCTATGGCTACACCTTC	CASSGDRQFYGYTF
TRBV2	.	TRBJ1-2	TRBD1	TGTGCCAGCAGTGAAAACGTGGGGACAGACTATGGCTACACCTTC	CASSENVGTDYGYTF
TRBV2	.	TRBJ1-6	TRBD1	TGTGCCAGCAGTGGGGACAGCTATAATTCACCCCTCCACTTT	CASSGDSYNSPLHF
TRBV30	once	TRBJ2-5	.	TGTGCCTGGAGCAACGGGGGTAGCTTACAAGAGACCCAGTACTTC	CAWSNGGSLQETQYF
TRBV19	.	TRBJ1-1	.	TGTGCCAGTAGTGCTAATCACCTGAACACTGAAGCTTTCTTT	CASSANHLNTEAFF
TRBV28	.	TRBJ2-7	TRBD1	TGTGCCAGCAGTGGGACAGGGATTGTTCGCGAGCAGTACTTC	CASSGTGIVREQYF
TRBV5-8	.	TRBJ2-7	.	TGTGCCAGCAGCCCCTCCTCCGCGGACGAGCAGTACTTC	CASSPSSADEQYF
TRBV6-6	.	TRBJ1-3	.	TGTGCCAGCAGTTACTATAGCAGGGATGGAAACACCATATATTTT	CASSYYSRDGNTIYF
TRBV7-3	.	TRBJ1-1	.	TGTGCCAGCAGCCCACAGGGGAACACTGAAGCTTTCTTT	CASSPQGNTEAFF
TRBV9	.	TRBJ1-2	TRBD1	TGTGCCAGCAGCGTTACCCCGGGACAGCTTAACTATGGCTACACCTTC	CASSVTPGQLNYGYTF
TRBV29-1	.	TRBJ1-1	TRBD1	TGCAGCGTTGGACATGGGACAGGGGCCACTGAAGCTTTCTTT	CSVGHGTGATEAFF
TRBV7-2	.	TRBJ1-3	.	TGTGCCAGCAGCTTAGAATTGACGGGTGGAAACACCATATATTTT	CASSLELTGGNTIYF
TRBV2	.	TRBJ1-5	.	TGTGCCAGCAGTGAAGCGCGGGGAAATCAGCCCCAGCATTTT	CASSEARGNQPQHF
TRBV30	.	TRBJ2-2	.	TGTGCCTCGGACAGGAACACCGGGGAGCTGTTTTTT	CASDRNTGELFF
TRBV7-3	few	TRBJ2-1	.	TGTGCCAGCAGCTCCTCGACGGGGAACAATGAGCAGTTCTTC	CASSSSTGNNEQFF
TRBV14	.	TRBJ2-7	.	TGTGCCAGCAGCCAAGATTTAGGGGCGGTCGAGCAGTACTTC	CASSQDLGAVEQYF
TRBV5-1	.	TRBJ1-4	TRBD1	TGCGCCAGCAGCTTACAGGGGGCGGTAGATGAAAAACTGTTTTTT	CASSLQGAVDEKLFF
TRBV7-8	.	TRBJ2-7	TRBD2	TGTGCCAGCAGCTTAGGCCGGGGGGCCTACGAGCAGTACTTC	CASSLGRGAYEQYF
TRBV4-1	.	TRBJ2-2	TRBD1	TGCGCCAGCAGCCAGGGACAGGGCGGTAACACCGGGGAGCTGTTTTTT	CASSQGQGGNTGELFF
TRBV7-3	.	TRBJ2-3	TRBD2	TGTGCCAGCAGCTTAAACGGGGGGGCTGAAGATACGCAGTATTTT	CASSLNGGAEDTQYF
TRBV6-5	.	TRBJ1-2	.	TGTGCCAGCAGCCCCGGGGTCTATGGCTACACCTTC	CASSPGVYGYTF
TRBV19	.	TRBJ1-5	TRBD1	TGTGCCAGTAGTAGAGAAGCCGGGACAGGGAGCAGCAATCAGCCCCAGCATTTT	CASSREAGTGSSNQPQHF
TRBV19	few	TRBJ2-7	.	TGTGCCAGTAGTATGCAGGCGACCTACGAGCAGTACTTC	CASSMQATYEQYF
TRBV15	.	TRBJ2-5	TRBD1	TGTGCCACCAGCAGAAGACAGGGAGTGGGCCAAGAGACCCAGTACTTC	CATSRRQGVGQETQYF
TRBV4-1	.	TRBJ1-1	.	TGCGCCAGCAGCCAAGTTGGCGAGGGCTTGGAGACTGAAGCTTTCTTT	CASSQVGEGLETEAFF
TRBV11-2	.	TRBJ2-1	.	TGTGCCAGCAGCTTAAACAGTTACAATGAGCAGTTCTTC	CASSLNSYNEQFF
TRBV5-5	few	TRBJ2-7	TRBD1	TGTGCCAGCAGCTTGCAGGGGACAGGGTTTTACGAGCAGTACTTC	CASSLQGTGFYEQYF
TRBV6-6	.	TRBJ2-1	.	TGTGCCAGCAGTTGGGGGCCTTCGAACAATGAGCAGTTCTTC	CASSWGPSNNEQFF
TRBV30	.	TRBJ2-7	TRBD1	TGTGCCTGGAGTTACTTGGGACAGGGGTCCTACGAGCAGTACTTC	CAWSYLGQGSYEQYF
TRBV2	.	TRBJ1-6	.	TGTGCCAGCAGGAGCTCCTATAATTCACCCCTCCACTTT	CASRSSYNSPLHF
TRBV9	.	TRBJ1-3	.	TGTGCCAGCAGCAGTGCGGGACGGAGCTCTGGAAACACCATATATTTT	CASSSAGRSSGNTIYF
TRBV13	.	TRBJ1-1	.	TGTGCCAGCAGCCCACGAAGTCGGACTGAAGCTTTCTTT	CASSPRSRTEAFF
TRBV19	.	TRBJ2-1	.	TGTGCCAGTAGGGATAGGGTAGGACTTATCCAGTTCTTC	CASRDRVGLIQFF
TRBV7-2	.	TRBJ1-2	TRBD1	TGTGCCAGCAGCCTCCGGGACAGGGGGCCTGCTAACTATGGCTACACCTTC	CASSLRDRGPANYGYTF
TRBV7-2	.	TRBJ1-2	TRBD1	TGTGCCAGCAGCTCCGGGACAGGTTCTCTTGGCTACACCTTC	CASSSGTGSLGYTF
TRBV2	.	TRBJ1-5	.	TGTGCCAGCAGTGAAGCCGTATACCTAGAACAGCCCCAGCATTTT	CASSEAVYLEQPQHF
TRBV7-2	.	TRBJ2-5	TRBD2	TGTGCCAGCAGCCCAGCAGCCGGGACTAGCGGGGGTGAGACCCAGTACTTC	CASSPAAGTSGGETQYF